Presented here are 19 T cell receptor beta chains from one specimen sequenced in a study of PD-1 blockade in classical Hodgkin lymphoma. Time point indicated: cycle 4 day 1 (C4D1), after 6 weeks of nivolumab. Brentuximab vedotin exposure varied, and every patient relapsed after autologous stem cell transplantation. Assay used: immunoSEQ multiplex PCR; TCRdb lists only in-frame clones, some missing. Of tens of thousands of clones listed, roughly 88% are singletons. The sequenced sample was peripheral blood mononuclear cells (PBMCs), obtained before the fourth cycle of nivolumab. Source of these receptors: a human donor with classical Hodgkin lymphoma.

The CDR3 nucleotides are TGTGCCTGGATGGTAAAAGGAGCTAACTATGGCTACACCTTC. Protein sequence: CAWMVKGANYGYTF. The chain combines TRBV30 with TRBJ1-2; the D is unclear. The CDR3 extends over 14 amino acids. The V gene lost 4 bases and the J gene lost 0 bases, with 12 bases spanning the gap. The germline gives CDR1 GTSNPN, CDR2 SVGIG (reference sequence).

The count of this clone is one. The rearrangement joins TRBV6-5 to TRBJ2-7; the match to TRBD1 covers 7 bases. V was pared by 6 bases and J by 2 bases, with 7 bases of the junction left unmatched. In germline, CDR1 is MNHEY, CDR2 SVGAGI. The CDR3 contains 14 residues. In DNA, the CDR3 is TGTGCCAGCAGCCGACAGGGTTATACCTACGAGCAGTACTTC. This codes for CASSRQGYTYEQYF.

The CDR3 nucleotides read TGTGCCAGCACACTAGCGGGAGAAAATACGCAGTATTTT. Translating it yields CASTLAGENTQYF. The chain links TRBV27 to TRBJ2-3; 11 nucleotides agree with TRBD2. Germline trimming cut 7 bases from V and 7 bases from J; bases unmatched to any gene: 4. The CDR3 is made up of 13 amino acids. CDR1 and CDR2 from the germline V gene are MNHEY and SMNVEV (reference sequence).

The genes are TRBV2 and TRBJ2-5; a possible D gene is TRBD1 (5 bases). The germline gives CDR1 SNHLY, CDR2 FYNNEI. Trimming took 2 bases from V and 4 from J, leaving 11 bases between them. CDR3 length equals 14 residues. CDR3 residues: CASSESGMAETQYF. In nucleotides, the CDR3 is TGTGCCAGCAGTGAATCAGGGATGGCAGAGACCCAGTACTTC.

The rearrangement links TRBV21-1 to TRBJ2-6; the table's TRBD2 call for D was not verified on the DNA. TRBV21-1 is reported as a pseudogene. This CDR3 contains 17 residues. CDR3 loop: CASRPDWPYSGANVLTF. The DNA for the CDR3 is TGTGCCAGCAGGCCTGACTGGCCGTACTCTGGGGCCAACGTCCTGACTTTC.

This chain links TRBV11-2 with TRBJ2-2, with a weak D call TRBD2 (5 bases). The germline V gene has CDR1 SGHAT and CDR2 FQNNGV. Trimming left V 2 bases short and J 1 base short, with 8 bases between. CDR3 size: 15 residues. The CDR3 sequence: CASSLFEGNTGELFF. For the CDR3, the DNA is TGTGCCAGCAGCTTATTTGAGGGGAACACCGGGGAGCTGTTTTTT.

The chain carries TRBV19 and TRBJ2-3, with 11 nucleotides matching TRBD2. Germline assignment: CDR1 LNHDA and CDR2 SQIVND (reference sequence). This CDR3 is built from 17 residues. With 5 bases clipped from V and 4 bases from J, the junction kept 11 bases outside the gene matches. The CDR3 DNA reads TGTGCCAGTAGTCCCCGGGGTAGCGGGGGGGCCGCAGATACGCAGTATTTT. The encoded protein is CASSPRGSGGAADTQYF.

The chain uses TRBV9 and TRBJ1-1, with 7 bases fitting TRBD1. The germline gives CDR1 SGDLS, CDR2 YYNGEE. The CDR3 spans 13 residues. The V segment lost 7 bases and the J segment 3 bases; nucleotides outside the gene matches: 6. The DNA of the CDR3 is TGTGCCAGCGGAAGAACAGGGGACACTGAAGCTTTCTTT. It is translated as CASGRTGDTEAFF. Based on the CDR3 plus reference TRBV9 and TRBJ1-1, the full variable domain is DSGVTQTPKHLITATGQRVTLRCSPRSGDLSVYWYQQSLDQGLQFLIQYYNGEERAKGNILERFSAQQFPDLHSELNLSSLELGDSALYFCASGRTGDTEAFFGQGTRLTVV.

This chain connects TRBV4-1 to TRBJ2-7; D remains ambiguous. The CDR3 is 17 residues long. The ends were cut back, 1 base at V and 0 bases at J, with 16 bases in the middle. Germline V lookup: CDR1 MGHRA, CDR2 YSYEKL. CDR3 loop: CASSQVMSGLLSYEQYF. The CDR3 region has the DNA TGCGCCAGCAGCCAAGTTATGTCGGGCCTCCTCTCCTACGAGCAGTACTTC.

This sequence joins TRBV29-1 and TRBJ2-1; 11 bases align to TRBD2. Germline assignment: CDR1 SQVTM and CDR2 ANQGSEA. V trimming: 3 bases; J trimming: 3 bases; junction bases outside the gene matches: 4. The CDR3 is 15 residues long. DNA for the CDR3: TGCAGCGTTGATTTTCTAGCGGGAGGCTACAATGAGCAGTTCTTC. Encoded protein: CSVDFLAGGYNEQFF.

The chain has TRBV7-6 and TRBJ2-5, with D perhaps matching TRBD2 (6 bases). CDR1 is SGHVS and CDR2 is FNYEAQ in the germline V gene. V lost 1 base to trimming and J lost 1 base, with 13 bases between them. This CDR3 spans 16 amino acids. CDR3 region: CASSLVAGRAQETQYF. In nucleotides, the CDR3 is TGTGCCAGCAGCTTAGTGGCGGGACGGGCCCAAGAGACCCAGTACTTC.

This clone showed up just once. The chain carries TRBV6-4 and TRBJ2-1, with D tentatively TRBD1 or TRBD2 (5 bases each). The CDR3 totals 14 residues. Trimming pared 0 bases from V and 8 bases from J, leaving 11 bases between. CDR1 MRHNA and CDR2 SNTAGT come from the germline V gene. This CDR3 is CASSDSGVSDEQFF. In DNA, the CDR3 is TGTGCCAGCAGTGACTCGGGGGTGAGCGATGAGCAGTTCTTC.

The chain is built from TRBV19 and TRBJ2-3; TRBD2 aligns across 7 bases. The CDR3 is made up of 16 amino acids. CDR1 is LNHDA and CDR2 is SQIVND in the germline V gene (reference sequence). After removal of 2 bases from V and 0 bases from J, the junction contained 5 bases not matched to a gene. The chain's CDR3 is CASSISGGFSTDTQYF. CDR3 coding DNA: TGTGCCAGTAGTATATCCGGGGGGTTTAGCACAGATACGCAGTATTTT.

The chain recombines TRBV11-2 with TRBJ2-1, with D perhaps matching TRBD2 (6 bases). CDR1 and CDR2 from the germline V gene are SGHAT and FQNNGV. V lost 5 bases, J lost 0 bases, and 17 bases lay in between. CDR3 length: 17 residues. CDR3 sequence: CASSRRRVDSSYNEQFF. The CDR3 nucleotides are TGTGCCAGCAGCCGAAGGAGGGTCGATAGCTCCTACAATGAGCAGTTCTTC.

The rearrangement joins TRBV19 to TRBJ1-5; D perhaps matches TRBD1 (5 bases). From germline, CDR1 is LNHDA and CDR2 SQIVND (reference sequence). This CDR3 contains 16 residues. With 11 bases removed from V and 0 bases from J, the gap between germline ends came to 20 bases. Here the CDR3 reads CAGSGQGGNSNQPQHF. The CDR3 DNA is TGTGCCGGCAGTGGCCAGGGAGGTAATAGCAATCAGCCCCAGCATTTT.

This clone was counted between two and nine times. The J gene is TRBJ1-2, the V gene TRBV14; 7 bases align to TRBD1. Germline V lookup: CDR1 SGHDN, CDR2 FVKESK. V was clipped by 4 bases and J by 4 bases; unmatched bases: 9. The CDR3 extends over 15 amino acids. Here the CDR3 reads CASSLDRAGAYGYTF. The CDR3 DNA is TGTGCCAGCAGCCTTGACAGGGCCGGGGCCTATGGCTACACCTTC.

This chain connects TRBV5-1 to TRBJ1-2; D is unresolved. The germline gives CDR1 SGHRS, CDR2 YFSETQ. CDR3 size: 14 residues. Trimming left V 0 bases short and J 3 bases short, with 9 bases between. The CDR3 loop is CASSLEAFDYGYTF. The CDR3 bases are TGCGCCAGCAGCTTGGAAGCGTTCGACTATGGCTACACCTTC.

This clone was detected only once. The chain employs TRBV9 and TRBJ2-5, with 12 bases lining up with TRBD2. V trimming: 2 bases; J trimming: 4 bases; junction bases outside the gene matches: 6. The germline V gene encodes CDR1 SGDLS and CDR2 YYNGEE. The CDR3 covers 16 residues. The CDR3, as DNA: TGTGCCAGCAGCGTCGGGACGGGACTAGCGGGAGAGACCCAGTACTTC. Its protein is CASSVGTGLAGETQYF.

V usage is TRBV6-6 and J usage is TRBJ2-5; 13 bases are a match to TRBD2. With 5 bases clipped from V and 4 bases from J, the junction kept 4 bases outside the gene matches. In germline, CDR1 is MNHNY, CDR2 SVGAGI (reference sequence). The CDR3 is made up of 15 amino acids. Written as DNA, the CDR3 is TGTGCCAGCAGTCGCCGACTAGCGGGGGGAGAGACCCAGTACTTC. Amino acid sequence: CASSRRLAGGETQYF.